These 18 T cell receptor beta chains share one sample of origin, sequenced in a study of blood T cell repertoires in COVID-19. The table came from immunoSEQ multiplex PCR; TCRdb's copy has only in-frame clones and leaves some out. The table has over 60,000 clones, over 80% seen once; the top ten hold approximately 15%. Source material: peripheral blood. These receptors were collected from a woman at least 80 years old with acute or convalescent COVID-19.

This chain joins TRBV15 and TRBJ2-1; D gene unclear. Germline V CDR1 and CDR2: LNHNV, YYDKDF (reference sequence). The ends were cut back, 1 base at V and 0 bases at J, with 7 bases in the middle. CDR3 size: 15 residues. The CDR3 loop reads CATSRGRLSYNEQFF. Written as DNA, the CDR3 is TGTGCCACCAGCAGAGGCCGACTCTCCTACAATGAGCAGTTCTTC.

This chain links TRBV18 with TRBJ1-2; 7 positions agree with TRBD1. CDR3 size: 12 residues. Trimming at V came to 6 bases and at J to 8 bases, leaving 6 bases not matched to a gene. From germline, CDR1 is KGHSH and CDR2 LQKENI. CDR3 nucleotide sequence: TGTGCCAGCTCCCCAGGGGGAGGAGGCTACACCTTC. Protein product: CASSPGGGGYTF.

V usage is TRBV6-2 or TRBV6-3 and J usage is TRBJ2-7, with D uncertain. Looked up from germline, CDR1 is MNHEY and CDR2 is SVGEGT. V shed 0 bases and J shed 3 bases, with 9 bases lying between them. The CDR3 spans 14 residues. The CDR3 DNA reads TGTGCCAGCAGTTACTCGCTCGCGCTCTACGAGCAGTACTTC. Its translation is CASSYSLALYEQYF.

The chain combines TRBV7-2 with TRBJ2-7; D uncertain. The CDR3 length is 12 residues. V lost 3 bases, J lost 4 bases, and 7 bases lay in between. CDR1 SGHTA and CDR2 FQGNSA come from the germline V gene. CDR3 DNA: TGTGCCAGCAGCTTTCTAGGATACGAGCAGTACTTC. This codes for CASSFLGYEQYF.

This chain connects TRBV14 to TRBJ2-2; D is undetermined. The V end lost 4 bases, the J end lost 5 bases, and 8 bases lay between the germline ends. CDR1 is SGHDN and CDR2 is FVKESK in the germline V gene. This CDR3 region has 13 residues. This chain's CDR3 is CASSLAETGELFF. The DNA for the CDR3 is TGTGCCAGCAGCCTAGCAGAAACCGGGGAGCTGTTTTTT.

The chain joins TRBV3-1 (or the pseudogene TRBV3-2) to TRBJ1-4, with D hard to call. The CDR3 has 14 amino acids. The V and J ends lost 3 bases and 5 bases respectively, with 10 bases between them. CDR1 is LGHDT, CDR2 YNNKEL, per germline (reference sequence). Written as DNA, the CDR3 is TGTGCCAGCAGCCATTTGGTGAGGAATGAAAAACTGTTTTTT. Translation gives CASSHLVRNEKLFF.

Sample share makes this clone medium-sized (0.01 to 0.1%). The CDR3 here is CASSQDSGGFTGELFF. The CDR3 DNA reads as TGCGCCAGCAGCCAAGATTCCGGGGGGTTCACCGGGGAGCTGTTTTTT. The chain is built from TRBV4-3 and TRBJ2-2, with 7 bases aligning to TRBD2. After removal of 0 bases from V and 4 bases from J, the junction contained 5 bases not matched to a gene. The germline gives CDR1 LGHNA, CDR2 YSLEER. The CDR3 has 16 amino acids.

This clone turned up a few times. In nucleotides, the CDR3 is TGTGCCACCAACACGGGAGCACGGGACACCGGGGAGCTGTTTTTT. It is translated as CATNTGARDTGELFF. The genes are TRBV5-4 and TRBJ2-2, with D perhaps TRBD2 (6 bases). In germline, CDR1 is SGHNT, CDR2 YYREEE (reference sequence). Between the trimmed V and J ends, which lost 9 bases and 3 bases, there was a span of 18 bases. The CDR3 covers 15 residues.

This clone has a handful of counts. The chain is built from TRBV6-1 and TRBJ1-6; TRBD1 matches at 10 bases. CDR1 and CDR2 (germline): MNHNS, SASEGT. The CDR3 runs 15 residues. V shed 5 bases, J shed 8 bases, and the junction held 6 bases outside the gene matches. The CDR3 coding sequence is TGTGCCAGCAGTCTCTCCGGGACAGGGGATTCACCCCTCCACTTT. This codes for CASSLSGTGDSPLHF.

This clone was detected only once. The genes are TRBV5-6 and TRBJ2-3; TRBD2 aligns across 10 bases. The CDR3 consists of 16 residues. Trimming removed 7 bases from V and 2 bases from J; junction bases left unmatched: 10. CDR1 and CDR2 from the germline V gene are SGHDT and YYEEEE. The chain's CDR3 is CASGPLAGANTDTQYF. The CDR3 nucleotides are TGTGCCAGCGGCCCCCTAGCGGGGGCCAACACAGATACGCAGTATTTT.

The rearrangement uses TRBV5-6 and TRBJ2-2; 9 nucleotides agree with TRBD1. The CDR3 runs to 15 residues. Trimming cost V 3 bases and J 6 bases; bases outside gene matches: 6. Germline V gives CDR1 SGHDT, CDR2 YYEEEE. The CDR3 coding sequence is TGTGCCAGCAGCTACACAGGGGGCGCCCCCGGGGAGCTGTTTTTT. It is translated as CASSYTGGAPGELFF.

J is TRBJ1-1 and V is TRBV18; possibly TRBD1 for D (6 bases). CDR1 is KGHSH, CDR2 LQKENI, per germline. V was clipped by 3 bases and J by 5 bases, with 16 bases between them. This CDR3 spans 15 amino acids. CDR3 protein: CASSPDRPPGTEAFF. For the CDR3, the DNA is TGTGCCAGCTCACCTGACAGGCCACCGGGGACTGAAGCTTTCTTT.

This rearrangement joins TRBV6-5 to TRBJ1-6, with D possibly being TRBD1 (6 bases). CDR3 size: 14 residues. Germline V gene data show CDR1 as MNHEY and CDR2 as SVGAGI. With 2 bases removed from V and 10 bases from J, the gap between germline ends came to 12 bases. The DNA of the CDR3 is TGTGCCAGCAGTTACAACAGGGACAAATCACCCCTCCACTTT. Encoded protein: CASSYNRDKSPLHF.

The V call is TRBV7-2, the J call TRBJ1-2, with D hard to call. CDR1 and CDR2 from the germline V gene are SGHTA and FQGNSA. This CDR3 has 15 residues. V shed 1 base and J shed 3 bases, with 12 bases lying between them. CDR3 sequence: CASSLVFRQDYGYTF. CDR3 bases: TGTGCCAGCAGCTTAGTTTTTAGGCAGGACTATGGCTACACCTTC. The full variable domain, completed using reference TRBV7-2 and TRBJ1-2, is GAGVSQSPSNKVTEKGKDVELRCDPISGHTALYWYRQSLGQGLEFLIYFQGNSAPDKSGLPSDRFSAERTGGSVSTLTIQRTQQEDSAVYLCASSLVFRQDYGYTFGSGTRLTVV.

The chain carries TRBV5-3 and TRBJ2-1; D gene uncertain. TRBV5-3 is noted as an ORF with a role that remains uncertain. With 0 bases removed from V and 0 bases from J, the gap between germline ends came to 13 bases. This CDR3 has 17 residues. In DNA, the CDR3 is TGTGCCAGAAGCTTGGGGAGTAGCCGGAGCTCCTACAATGAGCAGTTCTTC. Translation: CARSLGSSRSSYNEQFF.

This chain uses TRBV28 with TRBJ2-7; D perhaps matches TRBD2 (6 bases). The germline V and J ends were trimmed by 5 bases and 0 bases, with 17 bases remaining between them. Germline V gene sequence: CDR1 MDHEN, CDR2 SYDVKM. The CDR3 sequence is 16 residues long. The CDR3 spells CASSDPAGIHSYEQYF. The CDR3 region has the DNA TGTGCCAGCAGTGATCCGGCGGGAATACACTCCTACGAGCAGTACTTC.

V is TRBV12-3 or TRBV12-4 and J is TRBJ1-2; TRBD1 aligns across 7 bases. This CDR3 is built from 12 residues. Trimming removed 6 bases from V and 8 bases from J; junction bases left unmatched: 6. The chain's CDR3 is CASSRDRRGYTF. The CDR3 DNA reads TGTGCCAGCAGCCGGGACAGACGCGGCTACACCTTC.

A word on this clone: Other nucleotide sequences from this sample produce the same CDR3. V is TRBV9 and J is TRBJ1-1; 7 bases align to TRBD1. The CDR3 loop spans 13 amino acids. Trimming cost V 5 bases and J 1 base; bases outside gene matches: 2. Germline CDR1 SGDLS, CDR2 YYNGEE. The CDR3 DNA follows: TGTGCCAGCAGGGGACAGAAGAACACTGAAGCTTTCTTT. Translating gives CASRGQKNTEAFF.